This record concerns one TCR beta chain sequence. The CDR3 covers 16 residues. V gave up 0 bases and J gave up 7 bases; unmatched junction bases: 7. Germline V CDR1 and CDR2: KGHSH, LQKENI. This record belongs to a study of control samples from healthy donors and cancer patients. Method: immunoSEQ multiplex PCR; TCRdb's copy keeps in-frame clones and lacks some. The table records about 150,000 clones, about 90% of them present only once. The sequenced sample consisted of blood. V gene TRBV18 combines with J gene TRBJ2-1; TRBD1 aligns across 9 bases. This TCR was recovered from a woman aged 40 to 49 in good health. The CDR3 spells CASSPPGQGYRNEQFF. CDR3 nucleotide sequence: TGTGCCAGCTCACCACCGGGACAGGGATATCGGAATGAGCAGTTCTTC.